This TCR beta chain was found in a study of early T cells in non-severe SARS-CoV-2 infection. Study as a whole: Sequencing targeted bulk RNA from unsorted whole blood, leaving chains unpaired.

The protocol attached unique molecular identifiers to individual cDNA molecules. TCRdb used MiXCR to reprocess the 5' RACE reads, holding one entry per CDR3 protein. This table has more than 25,000 distinct CDR3 sequences, about 4.6% appearing once. Germline V gene lookup returns CDR1 SEHNR and CDR2 FQNEAQ (reference sequence). The CDR3 has 19 amino acids. The J segment lost 0 bases and the V segment lost 2 bases, leaving 10 bases of the junction unmatched. This clonotype was detected many times. The sequenced sample was whole blood, obtained at baseline. This clonotype was obtained from an adult who was a healthcare worker with PCR-confirmed SARS-CoV-2 infection or an uninfected control (not recorded which). The rearrangement links TRBV7-9 to TRBJ2-1, with TRBD2 matching over 10 bases. CDR3 loop: CASSLKGISGRSSYNEQFF. The CDR3 nucleotides are TGTGCCAGCAGCTTAAAGGGTATTAGCGGGAGGAGCTCCTACAATGAGCAGTTCTTC.